The sequence of this TCR beta chain was determined in a study of vaccination effects on CD4 cells after COVID-19. Study at large: With the ViraFEST assay, the study expanded antigen-specific CD4+ T cells using viral peptide pools, then sequenced them. Wells of roughly 2 million PBMC each were grown with about 9.5 IU/ml IL-2 and about 10 ug/ml peptides.

To note about this clone: Its antigen remains unknown.

The CDR3 length is 15 residues. The germline gives CDR1 LNHDA, CDR2 SQIVND (reference sequence). The V end lost 5 bases, the J end lost 4 bases, and 17 bases lay between the germline ends. Generated by immunoSEQ multiplex PCR, the TCRdb table keeps only in-frame clones and is missing some. The data contain tens of thousands of clones, approximately 78% of them seen just once; the ten biggest clones take up less than 25%. Once cultured for 10 days, the cells underwent separation to obtain CD4+ T cells. The person had a PCR-confirmed SARS-CoV-2 infection during March to December 2020. Half the medium was replaced with IL-2 medium on days 3 and 7.

This rearrangement joins TRBV19 to TRBJ1-2; possibly TRBD1 for D (5 bases). The TCR sequence derives from a human donor who had a prior SARS-CoV-2 infection. The material sequenced was CD4+ T cells from PBMCs cultured without peptide, taken before COVID-19 vaccination. The CDR3 here is CASSGTEAALYGYTF. The DNA for the CDR3 is TGTGCCAGTAGTGGGACGGAGGCAGCCCTCTATGGCTACACCTTC.